A single sample is the source of the 25 T cell receptor beta chains below, sequenced in a study of cytomegalovirus exposure and HLA in healthy donors (dated by TCRdb to about 2017). Libraries were prepared through the immunoSEQ multiplex PCR assay. For the multiplex PCR, a mixture combining 60 forward primers for TCR Vbeta segments and 13 reverse primers for TCR Jbeta segments was used. TCRdb stores this immuneACCESS table with in-frame sequences only. Part of the clones is absent; in the studies checked, under half of the shortfall reflects unresolved V genes, and no reason is known for the rest. Present in this sample are 90,000 to 150,000 clones, more than 70% of which were seen just once. In total, the top ten clones hold about 16% of the sample. The sample was PBMCs. The receptors come from a man aged 45-65 years in good health and CMV-seropositive.

V gene TRBV7-9 combines with J gene TRBJ1-4; 7 nucleotides align to TRBD1. The CDR3 is 15 amino acids. V lost 1 base and J lost 5; bases outside the gene matches: 4. The germline V gene encodes CDR1 SEHNR and CDR2 FQNEAQ (reference sequence). The CDR3 loop reads CASSLDIRGNEKLFF. In DNA form, the CDR3 reads TGTGCCAGCAGCTTAGATATCAGGGGGAATGAAAAACTGTTTTTT.

The genes are TRBV14 and TRBJ2-2, with 15 positions matching TRBD2. The CDR3 has 17 amino acids. The germline V gene has CDR1 SGHDN and CDR2 FVKESK. J lost 7 bases, V lost 4 bases, and 7 bases had no gene match. CDR3 DNA sequence: TGTGCCAGCAGCCCCTGGACTAGCGGGGGGGCCGACGGGGAGCTGTTTTTT. This gives the protein CASSPWTSGGADGELFF. The entire variable domain, with the rest obtained from reference TRBV14 and TRBJ2-2, is as follows: EAGVTQFPSHSVIEKGQTVTLRCDPISGHDNLYWYRRVMGKEIKFLLHFVKESKQDESGMPNNRFLAERTGGTYSTLKVQPAELEDSGVYFCASSPWTSGGADGELFFGEGSRLTVL.

The chain links TRBV28 to TRBJ1-4; 7 nucleotides align to TRBD1. The CDR3 runs to 17 residues. Germline CDR1 and CDR2: MDHEN and SYDVKM. V lost 4 bases and J lost 3; bases outside the gene matches: 11. The CDR3 region has the DNA TGTGCCAGCAGTTCCTACGGGACTCAGGGGGCTAATGAAAAACTGTTTTTT. Translated, it gives CASSSYGTQGANEKLFF.

The chain couples TRBV2 to TRBJ2-6, with 13 bases fitting TRBD2. V dropped 7 bases and J dropped 2; count of bases not matched to a gene: 5. The CDR3 is made up of 17 amino acids. Germline CDR1 is SNHLY and CDR2 is FYNNEI. As DNA, the CDR3 is TGTGCCAGCACGTTAACTAGCGGGAGGGCTGGGGCCAACGTCCTGACTTTC. Protein product: CASTLTSGRAGANVLTF. Combining the CDR3 with reference TRBV2 and TRBJ2-6 gives the whole variable domain EPEVTQTPSHQVTQMGQEVILRCVPISNHLYFYWYRQILGQKVEFLVSFYNNEISEKSEIFDDQFSVERPDGSNFTLKIRSTKLEDSAMYFCASTLTSGRAGANVLTFGAGSRLTVL.

This chain links TRBV19 with TRBJ2-2; 13 nucleotides match TRBD2. The V gene end was trimmed by 7 bases and the J gene end by 7 bases; junction bases not matched to a gene: 6. Germline CDR1 reads LNHDA; CDR2 reads SQIVND (reference sequence). CDR3 length equals 15 residues. The CDR3 DNA is TGTGCCAGTACCGGACTAGCGGGAGTGGGCGGGGAGCTGTTTTTT. Encoded protein: CASTGLAGVGGELFF.

The genes are TRBV7-9 and TRBJ2-2; 7 nucleotides line up with TRBD1. The CDR3 is 16 residues long. Trimming took 6 bases from V and 0 from J; bases not matched to a gene: 7. The germline CDR1 and CDR2 sequences are SEHNR and FQNEAQ (reference sequence). The CDR3: CASSPNTGANTGELFF. DNA of the CDR3: TGTGCCAGCAGTCCGAATACAGGGGCGAACACCGGGGAGCTGTTTTTT.

This rearrangement joins TRBV5-1 to TRBJ2-3; D not resolved. V was cut by 0 bases and J by 5 bases, with 7 bases left in between. The CDR3 is made up of 13 amino acids. The germline CDR1 and CDR2 sequences are SGHRS and YFSETQ. The DNA for the CDR3 is TGCGCCAGCAGCTTGGAGCGAGAAGATACGCAGTATTTT. Residues: CASSLEREDTQYF.

The chain recombines TRBV6-6 with TRBJ1-3, with no clear D. Per germline, CDR1 MNHNY and CDR2 SVGAGI (reference sequence). CDR3 length equals 15 residues. V was cut by 6 bases and J by 2 bases, with 14 bases left in between. CDR3 in DNA: TGTGCCAGCAGGCCCGGGGTCAATGCTGGAAACACCATATATTTT. Translating it yields CASRPGVNAGNTIYF.

The chain is built from TRBV19 and TRBJ2-3, with D possibly TRBD2 on 6 matching bases. Germline V lookup: CDR1 LNHDA, CDR2 SQIVND (reference sequence). The length of the CDR3 is 16 residues. V shed 3 bases and J shed 1 base, with 14 bases lying between them. This CDR3 reads CASSMFLREGTDTQYF. The DNA for the CDR3 is TGTGCCAGTAGTATGTTCCTGAGGGAGGGCACAGATACGCAGTATTTT.

V gene TRBV19 combines with J gene TRBJ2-1; 12 bases fit TRBD2. V shed 5 bases and J 4 bases; nucleotides not matched to a gene: 12. The CDR3 length is 18 residues. Germline V gene lookup returns CDR1 LNHDA and CDR2 SQIVND (reference sequence). The CDR3 spells CASSPRKLAGGLYNEQFF. Written as DNA, the CDR3 is TGTGCCAGTAGTCCGCGGAAACTAGCGGGAGGCCTATACAATGAGCAGTTCTTC.

CDR3 nucleotide sequence: TGTGCCAGCAGCTTTAGCGGGGGCCTGCGTCGATACGAGCAGTACTTC. Amino acids: CASSFSGGLRRYEQYF. The rearrangement links TRBV7-9 to TRBJ2-7, with 9 bases identical to TRBD2. V lost 3 bases and J lost 4; bases outside the gene matches: 10. This CDR3 is 16 amino acids long. In germline, CDR1 is SEHNR, CDR2 FQNEAQ (reference sequence).

For this clone: This same CDR3 is encoded by further DNA sequences in the sample. J is TRBJ2-1 and V is TRBV27, with 12 nucleotides matching TRBD2. The CDR3 covers 16 residues. Germline CDR1 and CDR2: MNHEY and SMNVEV (reference sequence). V trimming: 8 bases; J trimming: 14 bases; junction bases outside the gene matches: 19. The CDR3 bases are TGTGCCAGCCGGCTCCCCCCGGGACTAGCGGGCGTCGTGGAGTTCTTC. Its protein product is CASRLPPGLAGVVEFF.

About this clone itself: Sequence at one end of the junction differs from germline and may be a read error. This chain joins TRBV2 and TRBJ1-1; no reliable D call. Germline assignment: CDR1 SNHLY and CDR2 FYNNEI. CDR3 length equals 12 residues. CDR3 nucleotides: TGTGCCAGCAGCGAAGGGAGAACTGAAGCTTTCTTT. Translating gives CASSEGRTEAFF.

The gene calls are TRBV10-1 and TRBJ2-7; no firm D call. The germline gives CDR1 WNHNN, CDR2 SYGVQD (reference sequence). V was cut by 0 bases and J by 2 bases, with 5 bases left in between. The CDR3 is 13 amino acids. This chain's CDR3 is CASSESPAYEQYF. Written as DNA, the CDR3 is TGCGCCAGCAGTGAGTCCCCGGCCTACGAGCAGTACTTC.

J is TRBJ2-7 and V is TRBV9; 8 nucleotides agree with TRBD2. After removal of 0 bases from V and 0 bases from J, the junction contained 5 bases not matched to a gene. This CDR3 spans 16 amino acids. Germline V gene sequence: CDR1 SGDLS, CDR2 YYNGEE. CDR3 sequence (DNA): TGTGCCAGCAGCGTAGGGGGTAGCGGGATCTCCTACGAGCAGTACTTC. This translates into CASSVGGSGISYEQYF.

This clone was observed once. The chain couples TRBV18 to TRBJ1-1; 11 positions agree with TRBD1. Germline V gene sequence: CDR1 KGHSH, CDR2 LQKENI. V shed 3 bases, J shed 0 bases, and the junction held 3 bases outside the gene matches. The CDR3 has 16 amino acids. The CDR3: CASSPDRGLLNTEAFF. Here the CDR3 DNA reads TGTGCCAGCTCACCGGACAGGGGGCTCCTGAACACTGAAGCTTTCTTT.

The chain uses TRBV5-5 and TRBJ2-5, with TRBD1 identical over 8 bases. This CDR3 has 14 amino acids. V gave up 4 bases and J gave up 5 bases; unmatched junction bases: 7. Germline V gene data show CDR1 as SGHKS and CDR2 as YYEKEE (reference sequence). The CDR3 reads CASSTGQGPETQYF. CDR3 in DNA: TGTGCCAGCAGCACTGGACAGGGTCCGGAGACCCAGTACTTC.

V usage is TRBV6-5 and J usage is TRBJ2-1; TRBD2 aligns across 7 bases. V shed 4 bases and J 2 bases; nucleotides not matched to a gene: 8. This CDR3 is 16 amino acids long. Germline-derived CDR1 and CDR2 are MNHEY and SVGAGI. Written as DNA, the CDR3 is TGTGCCAGCAGTTGGGGGGAGGGAGGCACCTACAATGAGCAGTTCTTC. Translated, it gives CASSWGEGGTYNEQFF.

This chain joins TRBV9 and TRBJ1-2; 9 bases align to TRBD1. V shed 3 bases and J 4 bases; nucleotides not matched to a gene: 4. Germline assignment: CDR1 SGDLS and CDR2 YYNGEE. This CDR3 region has 14 residues. CDR3 sequence reads: CASSETGGGYGYTF. The CDR3 DNA follows: TGTGCCAGCAGCGAGACAGGGGGGGGCTATGGCTACACCTTC. The entire variable domain, with the rest obtained from reference TRBV9 and TRBJ1-2, is as follows: DSGVTQTPKHLITATGQRVTLRCSPRSGDLSVYWYQQSLDQGLQFLIQYYNGEERAKGNILERFSAQQFPDLHSELNLSSLELGDSALYFCASSETGGGYGYTFGSGTRLTVV.

The CDR3 region is CASSTGTYPGADTQYF. In DNA, the CDR3 is TGTGCCAGCAGCACGGGCACCTACCCGGGGGCAGATACGCAGTATTTT. This chain links TRBV28 with TRBJ2-3, with D possibly TRBD2 on 6 matching bases. CDR3 length: 16 amino acids. Trimming removed 6 bases at V and 4 bases at J, with 20 bases between. In germline, CDR1 is MDHEN, CDR2 SYDVKM.

V and J are TRBV21-1 and TRBJ2-2; the table's D call of TRBD1 was not tested on the DNA. TRBV21-1 is recorded as a pseudogene. The CDR3 runs to 13 residues. This chain's CDR3 is CASGQGQGGELFF. DNA of the CDR3: TGTGCCAGCGGACAGGGGCAGGGCGGGGAGCTGTTTTTT.

The chain recombines TRBV4-1 with TRBJ2-1; 12 bases are shared with TRBD2. The ends lost 0 bases at V and 5 bases at J; junction bases unmatched: 8. The CDR3 loop spans 18 amino acids. Germline V gives CDR1 MGHRA, CDR2 YSYEKL. As DNA, the CDR3 is TGCGCCAGCAGCCAAGAGGCTAGCGGGAGGGCCTATGACAATGAGCAGTTCTTC. It codes for CASSQEASGRAYDNEQFF.

The gene calls are TRBV5-4 and TRBJ2-1, with TRBD1 as a possible D gene (5 bases). Germline CDR1 SGHNT, CDR2 YYREEE (reference sequence). V was trimmed by 0 bases and J by 6 bases, leaving 13 bases between them. The CDR3 has 15 residues. The CDR3: CASSLGGKGRNEQFF. In DNA form, the CDR3 reads TGTGCCAGCAGCTTGGGGGGCAAGGGTCGCAATGAGCAGTTCTTC.

The chain uses TRBV9 and TRBJ2-1; 10 bases fit TRBD2. Germline V lookup: CDR1 SGDLS, CDR2 YYNGEE. This CDR3 region has 18 residues. The V and J ends lost 0 bases and 3 bases, in that order; junction bases with no gene match: 9. CDR3 residues: CASSVESWGTSDYNEQFF. CDR3 DNA sequence: TGTGCCAGCAGCGTAGAAAGTTGGGGGACTAGCGACTACAATGAGCAGTTCTTC.

The genes are TRBV9 and TRBJ1-1, with D unresolved. The CDR3 runs 13 residues. Germline loops: CDR1 SGDLS, CDR2 YYNGEE. V lost 3 bases, J lost 4 bases, and 10 bases lay in between. CDR3 protein: CASSGPPSTEAFF. The CDR3 region has the DNA TGTGCCAGCAGCGGCCCACCGAGCACTGAAGCTTTCTTT.